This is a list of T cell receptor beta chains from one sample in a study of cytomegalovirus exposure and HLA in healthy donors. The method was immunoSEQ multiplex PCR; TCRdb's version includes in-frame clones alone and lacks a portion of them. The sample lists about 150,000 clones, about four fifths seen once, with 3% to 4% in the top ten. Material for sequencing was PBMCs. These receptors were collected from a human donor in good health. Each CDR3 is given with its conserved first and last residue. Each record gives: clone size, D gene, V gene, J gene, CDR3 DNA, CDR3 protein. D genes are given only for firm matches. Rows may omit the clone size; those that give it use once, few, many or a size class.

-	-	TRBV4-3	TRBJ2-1	TGCGCCAGCAGCCAAGGGCTGGGGGCGGTGGTCTTC	CASSQGLGAVVF
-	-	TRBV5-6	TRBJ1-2	TGTGCCAGCAGAAGGGCCTTCCGCAGCGGTAACTATGGCTACACCTTC	CASRRAFRSGNYGYTF
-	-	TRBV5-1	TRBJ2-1	TGCGCCAGCAGACGGAGGGAGATTTACAATGAGCAGTTCTTC	CASRRREIYNEQFF
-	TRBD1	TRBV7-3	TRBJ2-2	TGTGCCAGCAGCCGACAGGGACAGAACACCGGGGAGCTGTTTTTT	CASSRQGQNTGELFF
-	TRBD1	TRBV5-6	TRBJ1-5	TGTGCCAGCAGCTCCTGGGACAGGGCTCAGCCCCAGCATTTT	CASSSWDRAQPQHF
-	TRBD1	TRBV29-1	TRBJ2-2	TGCAGCGTTTGGACAGGGGGCAACACCGGGGAGCTGTTTTTT	CSVWTGGNTGELFF
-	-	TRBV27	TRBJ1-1	TGTGCCAGCAGTTTAGGGAGGGTGGGCACTGAAGCTTTCTTT	CASSLGRVGTEAFF
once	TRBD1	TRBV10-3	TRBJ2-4	TGTGCCATCAGTGAACACGGACAGGGTGAAACCAAAAACATTCAGTACTTC	CAISEHGQGETKNIQYF
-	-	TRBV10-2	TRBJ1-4	TGCGCCAGCAGTGAGTCGTGGGTGGGCTCTAATGAAAAACTGTTTTTT	CASSESWVGSNEKLFF
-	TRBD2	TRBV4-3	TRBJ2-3	TGCGCCAGCAGCCAACTTATAGCGGGAGGGCCAGGAGATACGCAGTATTTT	CASSQLIAGGPGDTQYF
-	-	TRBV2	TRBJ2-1	TGTGCCAGCGGGGCCCACCTGTTCCCGCCCTCCTACAATGAGCAGTTCTTC	CASGAHLFPPSYNEQFF
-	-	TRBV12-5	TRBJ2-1	TGTGCTAGTGGTTTGTGGGACCGGGGGGCCAATGAGCAGTTCTTC	CASGLWDRGANEQFF
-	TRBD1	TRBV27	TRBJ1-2	TGTGCCAGCAGGCCCGGGACAGGGGTTCGCGGCTACACCTTC	CASRPGTGVRGYTF
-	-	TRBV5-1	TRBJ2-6	TGCGCCAGCAGCAACGGACACCTGACTTCTGGGGCCAACGTCCTGACTTTC	CASSNGHLTSGANVLTF
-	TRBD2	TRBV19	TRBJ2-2	TGTGCCAGTCACGGGAGGGCGAACACCGGGGAGCTGTTTTTT	CASHGRANTGELFF
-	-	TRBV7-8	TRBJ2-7	TGTGCCAGCAGCCCCCACCGAGTGCGGGGAGAGGGCGAGCAGTACTTC	CASSPHRVRGEGEQYF
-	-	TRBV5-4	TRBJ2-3	TGTGCCAGCAGCTTGGGGCGGGACAGATACACAGATACGCAGTATTTT	CASSLGRDRYTDTQYF
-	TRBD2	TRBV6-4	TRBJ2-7	TGTGCCAGCAGTGAACGAGCGGGAGTCTCCTACGAGCAGTACTTC	CASSERAGVSYEQYF
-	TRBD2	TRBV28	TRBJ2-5	TGTGCCAGCCGATTTGGCCGGGGGTGGTCGGGGGGGACCCAGTACTTC	CASRFGRGWSGGTQYF
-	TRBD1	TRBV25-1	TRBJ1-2	TGTGCCAGCATGGGACAGGGGGCTTTCGGTGGCTACACCTTC	CASMGQGAFGGYTF
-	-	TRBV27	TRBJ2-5	TGTGCCAGCAGTTTTCAAAACCAAGAGACCCAGTACTTC	CASSFQNQETQYF
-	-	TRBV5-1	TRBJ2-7	TGCGCCAGCAGCGAGGGAGGGGGCTCCTACGAGCAGTACTTC	CASSEGGGSYEQYF
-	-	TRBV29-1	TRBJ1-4	TGCAGCGTTGGGACTTCTAATGAAAAACTGTTTTTT	CSVGTSNEKLFF
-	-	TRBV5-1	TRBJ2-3	TGCGCCAGCAGCTTGGGGCAGACAGATACGCAGTATTTT	CASSLGQTDTQYF
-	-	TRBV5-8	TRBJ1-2	TGTGCCAGCAGCCCCATGGGAGGGACCTATGGCTACACCTTC	CASSPMGGTYGYTF
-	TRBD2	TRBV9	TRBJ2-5	TGTGCCAGCAGCTCTGGAGTAGCGGGGGGGGTGACCCAGTACTTC	CASSSGVAGGVTQYF
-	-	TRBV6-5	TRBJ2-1	TGTGCCAGCAGTTATAACGTACACTACAATGAGCAGTTCTTC	CASSYNVHYNEQFF
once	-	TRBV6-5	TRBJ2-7	TGTGCCAGCAGTTATGGGGCCGCGTACGAGCAGTACTTC	CASSYGAAYEQYF
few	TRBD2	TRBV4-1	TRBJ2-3	TGCGCCAGCAGCCAAATAATCTTGCGGGGGGGCGACACAGATACGCAGTATTTT	CASSQIILRGGDTDTQYF
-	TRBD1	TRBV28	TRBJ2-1	TGTGCCAGCACTCCCCAGGGGGACAATGAGCAGTTCTTC	CASTPQGDNEQFF
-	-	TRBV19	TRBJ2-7	TGTGCCAGTAGTATAGGGGGGGGCGGACACCTCTACGAGCAGTACTTC	CASSIGGGGHLYEQYF
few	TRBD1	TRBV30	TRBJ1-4	TGTGCCTGGAAGGAGGAAGGGGGCGTAAATGAAAAACTGTTTTTT	CAWKEEGGVNEKLFF
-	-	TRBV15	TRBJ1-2	TGTGCCACCAGCAGAGATATAGGGGATGGCTACACCTTC	CATSRDIGDGYTF
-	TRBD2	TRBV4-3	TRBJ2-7	TGCGCCAGCAGCCTAGGACTAGCGGGAGCCGAGCAGTACTTC	CASSLGLAGAEQYF
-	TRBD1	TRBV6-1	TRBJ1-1	TGTGCCAGCAGTGAAATTCAGGGGGCTGTTCGAAACCAAGCTTTCTTT	CASSEIQGAVRNQAFF
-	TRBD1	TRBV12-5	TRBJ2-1	TGTGCTAGTGGTTTGGTGCTCGGGACAGCATACAATGAGCAGTTCTTC	CASGLVLGTAYNEQFF
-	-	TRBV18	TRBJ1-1	TGTGCCAGCTCACCGCTAGAGACAGCGATGAACACTGAAGCTTTCTTT	CASSPLETAMNTEAFF
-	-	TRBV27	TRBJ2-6	TGTGCCAGCAGTTTATCAACGGTGTTGGGCAGGCCGAACGTCCTGACTTTC	CASSLSTVLGRPNVLTF
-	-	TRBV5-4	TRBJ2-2	TGTGCCAGCAGCTTGGTTGCGGGGACCGGGGAGCTGTTTTTT	CASSLVAGTGELFF
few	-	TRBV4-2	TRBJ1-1	TGTGCCAGCAGCCAAGACTCTATTAACCAGGGGATGAACACTGAAGCTTTCTTT	CASSQDSINQGMNTEAFF
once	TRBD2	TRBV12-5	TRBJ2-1	TGTGCTAGTGGTTCCCCCGGGGGGAGCTCCTACAATGAGCAGTTCTTC	CASGSPGGSSYNEQFF
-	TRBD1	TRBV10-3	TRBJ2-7	TGTGCCATCAGTGAGTCGGGGCAGGGGGCCGGTTACGAGCAGTACTTC	CAISESGQGAGYEQYF
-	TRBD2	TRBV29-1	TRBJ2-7	TGCAGCGTTGGACTAGCGGGAGGGGCTTACGAGCAGTACTTC	CSVGLAGGAYEQYF
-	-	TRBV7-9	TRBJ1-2	TGTGCCAGCAGCTTAGTTGTTTTTCAGGAGGGGATTGGTGGCTACACCTTC	CASSLVVFQEGIGGYTF
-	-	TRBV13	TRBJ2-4	TGTGCCAGCAGCTTAGGCCTGGGCGGGGTGAAAAACATTCAGTACTTC	CASSLGLGGVKNIQYF
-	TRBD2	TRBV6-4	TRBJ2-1	TGTGCCAGCAGGCCCGGGGGGGCTAACGATGAGCAGTTCTTC	CASRPGGANDEQFF
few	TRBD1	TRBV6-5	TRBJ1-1	TGTGCCAGCAGTTACTCATACACAGGGGGCCGGGGAGCTTTCTTT	CASSYSYTGGRGAFF
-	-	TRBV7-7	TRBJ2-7	TGTGCCAGCAGCTTATCGCAAGACTACGAGCAGTACTTC	CASSLSQDYEQYF
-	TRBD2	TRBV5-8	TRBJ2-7	TGTGCCAGCAGCTTGGCGGGGGGGGACGAGCAGTACTTC	CASSLAGGDEQYF
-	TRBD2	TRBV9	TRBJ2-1	TGTGCCAGCAGCGTTTTAGCGGGGGGGCGGGATGAGCAGTTCTTC	CASSVLAGGRDEQFF